This TCR beta chain came from a study of T cell changes during pregnancy in multiple sclerosis (dated by TCRdb to between 2017 and 2020). About the investigation overall: Changes in the T cell repertoire over the course of pregnancy were examined in this study in women with multiple sclerosis.

Its CDR3 holds 15 amino acids, cysteine through phenylalanine. Solely the CDR3 DNA is kept, with 45 bases framed from the first base. The V end loses 5 bases and the J end loses 4 bases, and a stretch of 15 bases separates them. Sequences MNHEY (CDR1) and SVGAGI (CDR2) are obtained from the germline V gene. The library was built by means of the immunoSEQ multiplex PCR assay. TCRdb holds this immuneACCESS table with in-frame rearrangements only. Some clones are missing; in checked studies, unresolved V genes explain under half, and the rest has no known cause. The sample table holds some 48,000 clones, of which approximately 95% were seen once. 5.5% to 6% of the sample goes to the ten largest clones. For this clone: The antigen it recognizes is unknown. It has no much larger one-base neighbor in the sample; base qualities were not kept.

The V and J segments used are TRBV6-5 and TRBJ2-1; the D segment could be TRBD1, given 6 matching bases. The receptor was derived from a female donor with multiple sclerosis, enrolled in a pregnancy study. The input for sequencing was CD8+ T cells from peripheral blood mononuclear cells, taken in the first trimester of pregnancy. The CDR3 protein: CASSQQGSPYNEQFF. The nucleotide sequence is TGTGCCAGCAGTCAACAGGGCAGCCCATACAATGAGCAGTTCTTC.